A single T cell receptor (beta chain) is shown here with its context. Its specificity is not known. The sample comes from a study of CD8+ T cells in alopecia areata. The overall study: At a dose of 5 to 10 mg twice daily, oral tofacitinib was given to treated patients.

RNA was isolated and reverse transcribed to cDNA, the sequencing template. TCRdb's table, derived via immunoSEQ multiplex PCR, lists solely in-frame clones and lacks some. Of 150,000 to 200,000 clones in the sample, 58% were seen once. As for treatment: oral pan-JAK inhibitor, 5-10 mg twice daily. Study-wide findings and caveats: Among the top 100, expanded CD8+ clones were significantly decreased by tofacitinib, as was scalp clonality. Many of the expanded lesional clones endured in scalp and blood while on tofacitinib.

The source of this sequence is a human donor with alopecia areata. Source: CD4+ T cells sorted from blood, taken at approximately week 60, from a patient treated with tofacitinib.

CDR3 in amino acids: CSASLQETQYF. The CDR3 DNA reads as TGCAGTGCTAGCTTACAAGAGACCCAGTACTTC. V usage is TRBV20-1 and J usage is TRBJ2-5; no clear D. Per germline, CDR1 DFQATT and CDR2 SNEGSKA (reference sequence). This CDR3 is built from 11 residues. V was clipped by 3 bases and J by 2 bases, with 4 bases between them.